Detailed here is one T cell receptor beta chain. Its antigen is not identified. The data stem from a study of T cells after yellow fever vaccination. In the study overall: Fractions containing few cells were prepared with SMART-Seq v4 Ultra Low Input. Study outcomes and limitations: Weaker overall was a secondary response that nonetheless peaked faster, on day 5 versus 15. Among primary-vaccination clones, most reappeared after the booster, at around 97% for CD4 and about 90% for CD8.

The V and J ends lost 6 bases and 9 bases respectively, with 17 bases between them. CDR3 size: 13 residues. Germline V lookup: CDR1 KGHSH, CDR2 LQKENI. Researchers made TCR cDNA using 5'RACE template switching, and this step added a universal primer site and UMIs. Using its own MiXCR run on the 5' RACE reads, TCRdb lists one record per CDR3 protein. The data contain 620,000 or so distinct CDR3 sequences, 10% to 15% of them singletons. The clonotype originates from a man aged 25-45 years who received the YFV17D yellow fever vaccine. The rearrangement links TRBV18 to TRBJ1-2, with D maybe TRBD1 (5 bases). This specimen consisted of PBMCs, obtained on the day of the yellow fever booster vaccination. CDR3 sequence (DNA): TGTGCCAGCTCGTCCGGGACGGTCCTAAGCTACACCTTC. Translating gives CASSSGTVLSYTF.